A selection of T cell receptor beta chains follows, all from one sample in a study of cytomegalovirus exposure and HLA in healthy donors. Profiled with immunoSEQ multiplex PCR; TCRdb holds only in-frame clones, not every one. This repertoire shows roughly 150,000 clones, roughly 83% found once; its top ten account for 1.2%. The sequencing sample was made of PBMCs. These receptors all come from a boy aged 2 to 9 in good health and CMV-seronegative. Both conserved end residues are part of each CDR3. Each record gives: clone size, J gene, D gene, V gene, CDR3 DNA, CDR3 protein. A D gene is named only where the DNA matches it firmly. Size is stated for part of the rows, as once, few or many counts, or as a class when the clone is expanded.

NA	TRBJ1-4	NA	TRBV29-1	TGCAGCGCCGGAGGCGGGAATGAAAAACTGTTTTTT	CSAGGGNEKLFF
few	TRBJ2-5	NA	TRBV13	TGTGCCAGCAGCTTAGGGGAGGAAGAGACCCAGTACTTC	CASSLGEEETQYF
few	TRBJ2-3	TRBD2	TRBV6-4	TGTGCCAGCAGCCGCACTAGCGGGGGGAGCACAGATACGCAGTATTTT	CASSRTSGGSTDTQYF
NA	TRBJ2-3	NA	TRBV6-5	TGTGCCAGCAGTTTCTCCAGGGGAGTTGGGACAGATACGCAGTATTTT	CASSFSRGVGTDTQYF
NA	TRBJ1-5	NA	TRBV19	TGTGCCAGTAGTTTGGGGGCTCAGCCCCAGCATTTT	CASSLGAQPQHF
NA	TRBJ1-1	NA	TRBV19	TGTGCCAGTAGGAGCACTGAAGCTTTCTTT	CASRSTEAFF
once	TRBJ1-4	NA	TRBV27	TGTGCCACACAATCGTTTTTGATCGGGGCAACTAATGAAAAACTGTTTTTT	CATQSFLIGATNEKLFF
NA	TRBJ2-7	TRBD1	TRBV6-5	TGTGCCAGCAGTCCCACAGGGGACAACGAGCAGTACTTC	CASSPTGDNEQYF
NA	TRBJ1-3	TRBD1	TRBV6-5	TGTGCCAGCAGCCGCGGACAGGTCGGAAACACCATATATTTT	CASSRGQVGNTIYF
few	TRBJ1-2	TRBD1	TRBV7-2	TGTGCCAGCAGCTGGGGACAGGCGGACTATGGCTACACCTTC	CASSWGQADYGYTF
NA	TRBJ1-6	NA	TRBV25-1	TGTGCCAGCAGTGAGCCAGGGAATTCACCCCTCCACTTT	CASSEPGNSPLHF
NA	TRBJ1-1	NA	TRBV30	TGTGCCTGGAGTGTAGGGATTTTCCTTACAGGTTCGGACACTGAAGCTTTCTTT	CAWSVGIFLTGSDTEAFF
NA	TRBJ1-2	TRBD1	TRBV5-4	TGTGCCAGCAGCACGGCGGACAGGGGGCGTAGCTACACCTTC	CASSTADRGRSYTF
NA	TRBJ1-2	TRBD1	TRBV18	TGTGCCAGCTCGCCCGGGACAGGGGGGAACTATGGCTACACCTTC	CASSPGTGGNYGYTF
NA	TRBJ2-2	TRBD1	TRBV5-1	TGCGCCAGCAGTCGGGACAGGGGTACGAACACCGGGGAGCTGTTTTTT	CASSRDRGTNTGELFF
NA	TRBJ2-1	TRBD2	TRBV27	TGTGCCAGCAGTCTTCGCTCCGCGGGGGGCCCCTACAATGAGCAGTTCTTC	CASSLRSAGGPYNEQFF
few	TRBJ2-4	TRBD2	TRBV6-1	TGTGCCAGCAGTGAACGCGCGGGAGTGTCAAACATTCAGTACTTC	CASSERAGVSNIQYF
NA	TRBJ2-1	TRBD2	TRBV5-1	TGCGCCAGCAGCCGGCTAGCGGGAGGGCCAGGTGAGCAGTTCTTC	CASSRLAGGPGEQFF
few	TRBJ2-2	TRBD1	TRBV5-1	TGCGCCAGCAGCTTTGGGACAGGGGGGAACACCGGGGAGCTGTTTTTT	CASSFGTGGNTGELFF
NA	TRBJ2-5	TRBD2	TRBV30	TGTGCCTACTCACCGGGACTACAAGAGACCCAGTACTTC	CAYSPGLQETQYF
NA	TRBJ2-7	TRBD1	TRBV4-3	TGCGCCAGCAGCCAAACTCCAGGGGGCGGCTACGAGCAGTACTTC	CASSQTPGGGYEQYF
NA	TRBJ1-1	NA	TRBV29-1	TGCAGCGTTGAAGTACAGATCATGAACACTGAAGCTTTCTTT	CSVEVQIMNTEAFF
once	TRBJ1-6	TRBD1	TRBV27	TGTGCCAGCAGTTCCAAGAGGACAGGGCCGAGCTCCTATAATTCACCCCTCCACTTT	CASSSKRTGPSSYNSPLHF
once	TRBJ1-3	NA	TRBV19	TGTGCCAGTACTGGGGGCTCGAGCTCTGGAAACACCATATATTTT	CASTGGSSSGNTIYF
few	TRBJ2-7	NA	TRBV5-1	TGCGCCAGCAGCCCAACCCCCGGGGTCGGGGGCTACGAGCAGTACTTC	CASSPTPGVGGYEQYF
NA	TRBJ1-2	NA	TRBV6-5	TGTGCCAGCAGTTACTCGATCAGAGAGGGCGGCTACACCTTC	CASSYSIREGGYTF
NA	TRBJ2-1	NA	TRBV27	TGTGCCAGCAGTTTATCGTTACTAGAGGCGGCGTACAATGAGCAGTTCTTC	CASSLSLLEAAYNEQFF
once	TRBJ1-1	NA	TRBV4-1	TGCGCCAGCAGCCGAGTACAGAGCCGAACTGAAGCTTTCTTT	CASSRVQSRTEAFF
NA	TRBJ1-5	NA	TRBV5-6	TGTGCCAGCAGCTTGGGGCGGGGTCAGCCCCAGCATTTT	CASSLGRGQPQHF
NA	TRBJ1-4	TRBD1	TRBV5-4	TGTGCCAGCAGCTGGGGGACAGGGCCTAATGAAAAACTGTTTTTT	CASSWGTGPNEKLFF
once	TRBJ2-7	TRBD2	TRBV5-1	TGCGCCAGCAGCTTGTCTAGCGGGAGTCGTCAAGAGCAGTACTTC	CASSLSSGSRQEQYF
NA	TRBJ2-2	NA	TRBV9	TGTGCCAGCAGCGTACATCAGGGTTCGAACACCGGGGAGCTGTTTTTT	CASSVHQGSNTGELFF
NA	TRBJ1-1	NA	TRBV29-1	TGCAGCGTTGTGTCCCTTGACAAGAACACTGAAGCTTTCTTT	CSVVSLDKNTEAFF
NA	TRBJ1-2	TRBD1	TRBV27	TGTGCCAGCAGTTTCTCTGACAGGGGCTATGGCTACACCTTC	CASSFSDRGYGYTF
NA	TRBJ2-3	NA	TRBV7-9	TGTGCCAGCGGGGCGACTAGCACAGATACGCAGTATTTT	CASGATSTDTQYF
NA	TRBJ1-2	NA	TRBV2	TGTGCCAGCAGTGACCCAGGGAACTATGGCTACACCTTC	CASSDPGNYGYTF
NA	TRBJ2-1	NA	TRBV7-8	TGTGCCAGCAGCCAAGTGACTCAAACCTACAATGAGCAGTTCTTC	CASSQVTQTYNEQFF
NA	TRBJ2-1	TRBD2	TRBV9	TGTGCCAGCAGCGCCCAAAGACTAGCGGGAGTTAGCAATGAGCAGTTCTTC	CASSAQRLAGVSNEQFF
NA	TRBJ2-2	TRBD2	TRBV30	TGTGCCTGGAGTGTGGGACTAGCGGTGAACACCGGGGAGCTGTTTTTT	CAWSVGLAVNTGELFF
NA	TRBJ2-1	TRBD2	TRBV19	TGTGCCACCTCTAGCGGGGGAAGGTACAATGAGCAGTTCTTC	CATSSGGRYNEQFF
once	TRBJ2-5	TRBD1	TRBV11-1	TGTGCCAGCAGCTTAACAGGGGGTATGGAGACCCAGTACTTC	CASSLTGGMETQYF
few	TRBJ2-7	TRBD2	TRBV7-6	TGTGCCAGCAGCCCACTAGCGGCCTACGAGCAGTACTTC	CASSPLAAYEQYF
NA	TRBJ1-6	TRBD1	TRBV6-1	TGTGCCAGCAGTGAGACAGGGGACAGGGTTTCACCCCTCCACTTT	CASSETGDRVSPLHF
NA	TRBJ2-7	NA	TRBV5-6	TGTGCCAGCAGCGGGGCGGGACAGACCCTCTACGAGCAGTACTTC	CASSGAGQTLYEQYF
once	TRBJ1-1	TRBD1	TRBV27	TGTGCCAGCAGTCTCCTGAGGACAGGGATGAACACTGAAGCTTTCTTT	CASSLLRTGMNTEAFF
NA	TRBJ2-4	TRBD1	TRBV27	TGTGCCAGCAGTAGGGACAGGGTCTCAAACATTCAGTACTTC	CASSRDRVSNIQYF
NA	TRBJ2-1	TRBD2	TRBV18	TGTGCCAGCTCACCACAAGGTCTAGGACTAGCGGGGGACCACAATGAGCAGTTCTTC	CASSPQGLGLAGDHNEQFF
NA	TRBJ2-5	TRBD1	TRBV15	TGTGCCACCAGCCCAGAGGGGGCTCGAGAGACCCAGTACTTC	CATSPEGARETQYF
NA	TRBJ2-7	NA	TRBV9	TGTGCCAGCAGCGCCCGGGACACAGACTACGAGCAGTACTTC	CASSARDTDYEQYF
NA	TRBJ1-1	TRBD1	TRBV6-5	TGTGCCAGCAGGGGGACAGGGGCCGGGCCTGAAGCTTTCTTT	CASRGTGAGPEAFF
NA	TRBJ1-3	NA	TRBV7-2	TGTGCCAGCAGCCCGAGGGTCTCCTCTGGAAACACCATATATTTT	CASSPRVSSGNTIYF
NA	TRBJ2-4	NA	TRBV19	TGTGCCAGTAGTATAGCCACAGAAAACATTCAGTACTTC	CASSIATENIQYF
NA	TRBJ2-1	NA	TRBV7-2	TGTGCCAGCAGCTTCACAGGATACAGGGACAATGAGCAGTTCTTC	CASSFTGYRDNEQFF
NA	TRBJ2-5	NA	TRBV5-1	TGCGCCAGCAGCTTTCTAGGGGTTCTACAAGAGACCCAGTACTTC	CASSFLGVLQETQYF
NA	TRBJ2-1	NA	TRBV5-8	TGTGCCAGCAGCTTGGCCGGGGTCAATGAGCAGTTCTTC	CASSLAGVNEQFF
NA	TRBJ1-2	TRBD1	TRBV5-6	TGTGCCAGCAGCCAAGGACAGGGTGGATCCTATGGCTACACCTTC	CASSQGQGGSYGYTF
NA	TRBJ2-7	NA	TRBV9	TGTGCCAGCAGCGTAGATACAGATTCCTACGAGCAGTACTTC	CASSVDTDSYEQYF
once	TRBJ1-1	NA	TRBV9	TGTGCCAGCAGCGTAGCTACGGCGGGGAACACTGAAGCTTTCTTT	CASSVATAGNTEAFF
NA	TRBJ2-1	TRBD2	TRBV5-1	TGCGCCAGCGGACCTAGACTCGCCGGGGCTAGCGGATACAATGAGCAGTTCTTC	CASGPRLAGASGYNEQFF
NA	TRBJ2-5	TRBD2	TRBV27	TGTGCCAGTACTCCTAATAGCGGGAGCCTCCAAGAGACCCAGTACTTC	CASTPNSGSLQETQYF